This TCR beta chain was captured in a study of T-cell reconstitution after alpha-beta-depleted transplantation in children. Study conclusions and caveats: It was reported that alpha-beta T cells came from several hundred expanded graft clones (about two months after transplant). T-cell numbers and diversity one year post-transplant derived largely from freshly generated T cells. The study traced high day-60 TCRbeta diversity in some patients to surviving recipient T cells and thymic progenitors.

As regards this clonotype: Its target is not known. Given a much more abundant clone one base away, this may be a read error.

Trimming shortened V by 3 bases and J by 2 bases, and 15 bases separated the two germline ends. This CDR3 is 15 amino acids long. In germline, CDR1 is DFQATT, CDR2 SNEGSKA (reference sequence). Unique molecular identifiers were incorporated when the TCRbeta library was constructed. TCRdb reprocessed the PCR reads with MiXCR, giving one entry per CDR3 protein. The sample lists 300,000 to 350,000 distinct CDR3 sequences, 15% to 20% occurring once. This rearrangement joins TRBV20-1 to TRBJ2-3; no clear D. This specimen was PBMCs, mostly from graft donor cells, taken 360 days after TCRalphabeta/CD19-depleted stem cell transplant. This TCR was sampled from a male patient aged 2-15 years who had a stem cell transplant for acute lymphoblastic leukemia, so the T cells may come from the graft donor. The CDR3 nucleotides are TGCAGTGCTAGTATGGGCACCACTCCCACAGATACGCAGTATTTT. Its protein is CSASMGTTPTDTQYF.